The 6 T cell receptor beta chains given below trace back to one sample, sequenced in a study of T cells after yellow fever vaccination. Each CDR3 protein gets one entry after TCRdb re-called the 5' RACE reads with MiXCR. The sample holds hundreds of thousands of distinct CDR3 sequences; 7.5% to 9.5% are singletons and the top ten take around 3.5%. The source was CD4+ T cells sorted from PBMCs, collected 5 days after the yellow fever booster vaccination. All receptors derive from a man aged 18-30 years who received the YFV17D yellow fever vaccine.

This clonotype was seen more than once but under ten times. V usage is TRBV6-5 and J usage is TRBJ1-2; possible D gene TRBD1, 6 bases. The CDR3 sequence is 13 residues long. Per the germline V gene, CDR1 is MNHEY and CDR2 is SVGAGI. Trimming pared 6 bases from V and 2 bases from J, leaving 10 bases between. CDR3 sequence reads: CASRSGTNYGYTF. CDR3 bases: TGTGCCAGCAGATCCGGGACAAACTATGGCTACACCTTC.

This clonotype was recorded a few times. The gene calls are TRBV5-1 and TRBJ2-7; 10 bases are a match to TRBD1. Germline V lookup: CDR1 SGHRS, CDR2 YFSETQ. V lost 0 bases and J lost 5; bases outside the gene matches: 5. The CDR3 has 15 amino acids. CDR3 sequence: CASSLVADRGNEQYF. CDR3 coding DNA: TGCGCCAGCAGCTTGGTGGCGGACAGGGGGAACGAGCAGTACTTC.

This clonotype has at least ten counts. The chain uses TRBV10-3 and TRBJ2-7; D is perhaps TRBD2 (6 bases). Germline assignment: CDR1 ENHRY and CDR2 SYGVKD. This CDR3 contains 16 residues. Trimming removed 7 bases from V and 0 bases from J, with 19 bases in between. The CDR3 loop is CAINRGYGQYSYEQYV. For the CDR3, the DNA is TGTGCCATCAACCGGGGGTATGGGCAATACTCCTACGAGCAGTACGTC.

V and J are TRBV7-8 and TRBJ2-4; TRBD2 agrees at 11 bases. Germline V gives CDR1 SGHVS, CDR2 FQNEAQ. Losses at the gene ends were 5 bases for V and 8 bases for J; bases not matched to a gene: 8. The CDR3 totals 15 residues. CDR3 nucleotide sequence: TGTGCCAGCAGCCCGACGCTAGCGGGGGGATACATTCAGTACTTC. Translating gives CASSPTLAGGYIQYF.

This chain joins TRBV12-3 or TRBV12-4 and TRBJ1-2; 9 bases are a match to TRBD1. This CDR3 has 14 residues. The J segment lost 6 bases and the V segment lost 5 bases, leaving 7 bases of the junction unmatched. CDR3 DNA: TGTGCCAGCAGTCCGACAGGGGGATTGCATGGCTACACCTTC. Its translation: CASSPTGGLHGYTF.

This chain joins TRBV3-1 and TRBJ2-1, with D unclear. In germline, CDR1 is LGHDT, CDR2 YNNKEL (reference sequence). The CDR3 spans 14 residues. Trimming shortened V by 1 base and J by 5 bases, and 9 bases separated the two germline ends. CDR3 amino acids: CASSQALGHNEQFF. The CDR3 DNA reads TGTGCCAGCAGCCAAGCTTTAGGTCACAATGAGCAGTTCTTC.